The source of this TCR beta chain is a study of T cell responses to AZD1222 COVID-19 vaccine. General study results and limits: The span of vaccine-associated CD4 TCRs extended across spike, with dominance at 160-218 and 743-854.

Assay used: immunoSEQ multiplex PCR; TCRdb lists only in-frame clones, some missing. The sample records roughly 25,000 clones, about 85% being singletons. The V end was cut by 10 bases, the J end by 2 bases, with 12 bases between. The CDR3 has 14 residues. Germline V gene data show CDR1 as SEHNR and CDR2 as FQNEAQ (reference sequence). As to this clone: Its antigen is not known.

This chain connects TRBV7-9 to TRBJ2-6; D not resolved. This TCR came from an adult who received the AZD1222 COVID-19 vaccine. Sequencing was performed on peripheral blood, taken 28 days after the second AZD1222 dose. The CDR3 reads CATNPGAGANVLTF. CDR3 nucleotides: TGTGCCACAAACCCTGGGGCTGGGGCCAACGTCCTGACTTTC.